This TCR beta chain emerged from a study of human T cells and chemical hapten exposure. Study overall: The study traced per-sample TCR yield variation mainly to small differences in pooled library volumes. Study-wide findings and caveats: No shift was seen in TCRs above 1 in 1000 frequency with DPC sensitization.

The library gave individual cDNA molecules unique molecular identifiers. MiXCR, run by TCRdb on the reads, gives a single entry per CDR3 protein. The repertoire holds 100,000 to 150,000 distinct CDR3 sequences, with less than 10% as singletons. Total RNA came from unfractionated whole blood. Of note for this clonotype: Its antigen remains unidentified.

Trimming removed 1 base from V and 1 base from J, with 14 bases in between. CDR1 is SGDLS and CDR2 is YYNGEE in the germline V gene. This CDR3 has 16 amino acids. The receptor comes from a human donor in good health. Some clones in this sample may be carry-over from other donors' samples. The rearrangement joins TRBV9 to TRBJ1-2; tentatively, D is TRBD1 (5 bases). Sequencing input: whole blood. The DNA for the CDR3 is TGTGCCAGCAGCGTAACTTTAGGGGAAGATAACTATGGCTACACCTTC. It codes for CASSVTLGEDNYGYTF.